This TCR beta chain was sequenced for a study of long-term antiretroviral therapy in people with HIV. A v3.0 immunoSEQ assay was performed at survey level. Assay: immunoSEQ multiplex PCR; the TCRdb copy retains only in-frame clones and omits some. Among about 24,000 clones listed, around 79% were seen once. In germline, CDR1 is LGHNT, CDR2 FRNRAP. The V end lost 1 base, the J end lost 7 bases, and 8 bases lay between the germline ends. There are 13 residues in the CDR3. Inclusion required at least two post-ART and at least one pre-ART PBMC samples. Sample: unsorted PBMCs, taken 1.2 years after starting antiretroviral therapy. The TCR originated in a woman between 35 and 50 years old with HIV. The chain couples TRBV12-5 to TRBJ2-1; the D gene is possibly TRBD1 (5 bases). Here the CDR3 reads CASGLDRQNEQFF. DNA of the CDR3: TGTGCTAGTGGTTTGGACAGGCAGAATGAGCAGTTCTTC. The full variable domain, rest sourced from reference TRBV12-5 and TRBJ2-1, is DARVTQTPRHKVTEMGQEVTMRCQPILGHNTVFWYRQTMMQGLELLAYFRNRAPLDDSGMPKDRFSAEMPDATLATLKIQPSEPRDSAVYFCASGLDRQNEQFFGPGTRLTVL.